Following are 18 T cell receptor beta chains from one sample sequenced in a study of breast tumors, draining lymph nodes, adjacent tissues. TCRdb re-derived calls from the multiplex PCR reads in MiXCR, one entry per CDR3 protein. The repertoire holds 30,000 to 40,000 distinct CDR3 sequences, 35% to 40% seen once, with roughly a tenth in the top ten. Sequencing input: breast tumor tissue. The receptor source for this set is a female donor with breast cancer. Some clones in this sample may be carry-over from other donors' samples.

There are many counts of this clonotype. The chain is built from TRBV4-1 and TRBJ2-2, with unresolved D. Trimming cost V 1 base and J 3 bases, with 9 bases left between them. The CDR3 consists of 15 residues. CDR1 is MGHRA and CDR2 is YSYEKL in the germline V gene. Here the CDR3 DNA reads TGCGCCAGCAGCCAAGGGCAGTTTGACACCGGGGAGCTGTTTTTT. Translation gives CASSQGQFDTGELFF.

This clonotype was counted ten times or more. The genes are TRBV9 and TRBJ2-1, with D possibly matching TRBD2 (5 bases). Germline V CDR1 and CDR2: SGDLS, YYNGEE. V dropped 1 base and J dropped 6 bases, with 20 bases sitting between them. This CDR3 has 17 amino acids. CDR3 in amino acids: CASSVLVDARVPNEQFF. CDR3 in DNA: TGTGCCAGCAGCGTACTGGTGGACGCGAGGGTTCCCAATGAGCAGTTCTTC. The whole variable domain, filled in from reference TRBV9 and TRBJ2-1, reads DSGVTQTPKHLITATGQRVTLRCSPRSGDLSVYWYQQSLDQGLQFLIQYYNGEERAKGNILERFSAQQFPDLHSELNLSSLELGDSALYFCASSVLVDARVPNEQFFGPGTRLTVL.

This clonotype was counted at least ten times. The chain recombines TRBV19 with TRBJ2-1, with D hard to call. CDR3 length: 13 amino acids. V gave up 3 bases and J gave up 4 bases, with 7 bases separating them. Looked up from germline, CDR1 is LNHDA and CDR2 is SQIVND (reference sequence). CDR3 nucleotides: TGTGCCAGTAGTATTCGGCCTTACAATGAGCAGTTCTTC. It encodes CASSIRPYNEQFF.

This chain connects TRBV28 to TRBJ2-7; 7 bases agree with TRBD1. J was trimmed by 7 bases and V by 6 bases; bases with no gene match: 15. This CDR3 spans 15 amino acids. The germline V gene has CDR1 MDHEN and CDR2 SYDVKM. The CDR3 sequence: CASRSPTGSPREQYF. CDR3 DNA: TGTGCCAGCAGATCCCCGACAGGGAGTCCGAGGGAGCAGTACTTC.

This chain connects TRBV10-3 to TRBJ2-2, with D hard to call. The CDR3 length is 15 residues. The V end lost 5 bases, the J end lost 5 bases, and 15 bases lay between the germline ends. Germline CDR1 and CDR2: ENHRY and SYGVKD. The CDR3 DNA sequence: TGTGCCATCAGTAGAGCAGAACCTGCGACCGGGGAGCTGTTTTTT. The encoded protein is CAISRAEPATGELFF.

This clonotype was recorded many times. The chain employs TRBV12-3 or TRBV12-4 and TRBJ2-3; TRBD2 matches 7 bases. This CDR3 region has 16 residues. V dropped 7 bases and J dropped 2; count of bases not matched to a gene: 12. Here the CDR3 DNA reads TGTGCCAGCACCCCCAGCGGGAACCTAAACACAGATACGCAGTATTTT. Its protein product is CASTPSGNLNTDTQYF.

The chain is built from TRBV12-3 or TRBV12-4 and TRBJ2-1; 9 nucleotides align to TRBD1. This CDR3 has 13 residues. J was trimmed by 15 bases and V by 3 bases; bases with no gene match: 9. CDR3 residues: CASSFYQTGGPFF. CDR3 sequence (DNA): TGTGCCAGCAGTTTTTATCAGACAGGGGGACCGTTCTTC.

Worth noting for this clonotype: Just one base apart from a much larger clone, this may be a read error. CDR3 DNA sequence: TGTGCCAGCAGCCCCACCCCGAACATCATCGGGGGGAAGAGCCCCTACAATGAGCAGTTCTTC. Translating gives CASSPTPNIIGGKSPYNEQFF. V gene TRBV7-6 combines with J gene TRBJ2-1; 7 bases fit TRBD2. The V gene's germline CDR1 is SGHVS and CDR2 FNYEAQ. There are 21 residues in the CDR3. V was clipped by 5 bases and J by 2 bases; unmatched bases: 24.

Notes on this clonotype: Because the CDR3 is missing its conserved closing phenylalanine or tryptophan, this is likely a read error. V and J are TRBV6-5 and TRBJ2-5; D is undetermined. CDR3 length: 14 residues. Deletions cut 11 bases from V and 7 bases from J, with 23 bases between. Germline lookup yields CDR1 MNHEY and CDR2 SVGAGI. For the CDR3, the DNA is TGTGCCTGCGCCACAGAGTATAGAGTAGGGACCCAGTACTCC. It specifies CACATEYRVGTQYS.

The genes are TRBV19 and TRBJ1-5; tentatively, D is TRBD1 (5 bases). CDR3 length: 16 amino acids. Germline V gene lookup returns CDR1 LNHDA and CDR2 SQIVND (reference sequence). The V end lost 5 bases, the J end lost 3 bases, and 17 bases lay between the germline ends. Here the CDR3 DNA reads TGTGCCAGTAGTTCTAAAGCAGGGACCTCCAATCAGCCCCAGCATTTT. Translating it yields CASSSKAGTSNQPQHF. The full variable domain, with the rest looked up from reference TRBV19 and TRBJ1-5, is DGGITQSPKYLFRKEGQNVTLSCEQNLNHDAMYWYRQDPGQGLRLIYYSQIVNDFQKGDIAEGYSVSREKKESFPLTVTSAQKNPTAFYLCASSSKAGTSNQPQHFGDGTRLSIL.

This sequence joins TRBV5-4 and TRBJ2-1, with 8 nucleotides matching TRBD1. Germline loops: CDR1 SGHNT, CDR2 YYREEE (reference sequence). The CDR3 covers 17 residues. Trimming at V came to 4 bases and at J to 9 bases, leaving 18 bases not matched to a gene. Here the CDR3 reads CASSRVAGGGRYGEQFF. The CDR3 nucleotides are TGTGCCAGCAGCCGCGTGGCAGGGGGCGGTCGATATGGTGAGCAGTTCTTC.

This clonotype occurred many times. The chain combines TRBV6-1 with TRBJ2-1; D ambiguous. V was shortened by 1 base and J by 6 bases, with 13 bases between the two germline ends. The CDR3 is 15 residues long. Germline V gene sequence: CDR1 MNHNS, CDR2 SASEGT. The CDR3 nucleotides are TGTGCCAGCAGTGAAGTGGTTTCCGCGCCCAATGAGCAGTTCTTC. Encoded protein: CASSEVVSAPNEQFF.

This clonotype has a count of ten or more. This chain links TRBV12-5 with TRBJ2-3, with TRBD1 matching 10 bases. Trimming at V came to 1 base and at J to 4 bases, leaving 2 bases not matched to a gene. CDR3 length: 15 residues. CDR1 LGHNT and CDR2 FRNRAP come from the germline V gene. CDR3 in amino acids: CASGLGQGASDTQYF. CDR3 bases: TGTGCTAGTGGTTTGGGACAGGGGGCTTCAGATACGCAGTATTTT.

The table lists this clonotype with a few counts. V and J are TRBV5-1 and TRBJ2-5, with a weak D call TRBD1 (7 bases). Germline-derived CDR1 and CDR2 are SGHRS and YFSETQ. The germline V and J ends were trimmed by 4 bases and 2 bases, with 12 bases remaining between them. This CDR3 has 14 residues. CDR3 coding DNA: TGCGCCAGCAGCGGGGGGACAGTACAAGAGACCCAGTACTTC. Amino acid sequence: CASSGGTVQETQYF.

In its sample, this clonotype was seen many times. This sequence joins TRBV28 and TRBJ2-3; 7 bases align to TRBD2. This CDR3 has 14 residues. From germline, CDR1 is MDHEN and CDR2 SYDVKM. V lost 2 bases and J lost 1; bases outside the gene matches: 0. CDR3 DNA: TGTGCCAGCAGTTTAGCGGGAGGCACAGATACGCAGTATTTT. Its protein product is CASSLAGGTDTQYF.

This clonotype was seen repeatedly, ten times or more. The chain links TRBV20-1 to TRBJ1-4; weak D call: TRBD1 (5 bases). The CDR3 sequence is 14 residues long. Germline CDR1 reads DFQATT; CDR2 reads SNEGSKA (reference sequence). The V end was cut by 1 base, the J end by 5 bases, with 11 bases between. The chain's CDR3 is CSARGGGGNEKLFF. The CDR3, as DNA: TGCAGTGCTAGAGGGGGGGGGGGGAATGAAAAACTGTTTTTT.

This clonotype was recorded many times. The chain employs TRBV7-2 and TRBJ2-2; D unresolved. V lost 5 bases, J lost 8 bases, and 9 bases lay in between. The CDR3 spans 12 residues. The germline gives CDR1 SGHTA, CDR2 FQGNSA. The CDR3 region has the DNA TGTGCCAGCAGCAAGCCTCGAGGGGAGCTGTTTTTT. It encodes CASSKPRGELFF.

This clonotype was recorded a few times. Here the CDR3 reads CASSNGQGSNQPQHF. CDR3 coding DNA: TGTGCCAGTAGTAACGGACAGGGTAGCAATCAGCCCCAGCATTTT. The chain has TRBV19 and TRBJ1-5, with 8 bases aligning to TRBD1. CDR1 is LNHDA, CDR2 SQIVND, per germline (reference sequence). With V trimmed by 4 bases and J by 0 bases, 2 bases remained unmatched. The CDR3 length is 15 residues.